The 22 T cell receptor beta chains below come from one sample, sequenced in a study of T cells after yellow fever vaccination. TCRdb independently ran MiXCR on the 5' RACE reads; one entry per CDR3 protein. The sample yields under 300,000 distinct CDR3 sequences, over 10% seen once. The specimen comprised CD4+ T cells sorted from PBMCs, sampled 45 days after the yellow fever booster vaccination. The source of these receptors is a man aged 25-45 years who received the YFV17D yellow fever vaccine.

Regarding this clonotype: The junction does not match germline at one end; this may be a read error. CDR3 sequence (DNA): TGTGCCAGCAGCTTTCAAGGGAACACTCAAGCTTTCTTT. Its translation is CASSFQGNTQAFF. V is TRBV11-2 and J is TRBJ1-1; D gene unclear. The CDR3 is 13 residues long. Germline lookup yields CDR1 SGHAT and CDR2 FQNNGV.

Concerning this clonotype: It may be a read error: a sequence one base away is much more abundant. This rearrangement joins TRBV3-1 to TRBJ2-3; D is unclear. This CDR3 spans 15 amino acids. Per germline, CDR1 LGHDT and CDR2 YNNKEL (reference sequence). The CDR3 sequence is CASCQASLRTDTQYF. CDR3 DNA: TGTGCCAGCTGCCAAGCTTCACTTCGCACAGATACGCAGTATTTT.

The rearrangement links TRBV20-1 to TRBJ2-1, with D uncertain. The CDR3 spans 14 residues. The V gene's germline CDR1 is DFQATT and CDR2 SNEGSKA (reference sequence). V lost 3 bases to trimming and J lost 3 bases, with 12 bases between them. The CDR3 loop is CSASLMPNYNEQFF. Here the CDR3 DNA reads TGCAGTGCTAGCCTTATGCCGAACTACAATGAGCAGTTCTTC.

This clonotype has just a few counts. The chain combines TRBV18 with TRBJ1-2, with D possibly TRBD1 on 6 matching bases. The CDR3 runs 13 residues. Germline-derived CDR1 and CDR2 are KGHSH and LQKENI. V shed 3 bases and J shed 7 bases, with 12 bases lying between them. In DNA, the CDR3 is TGTGCCAGCTCACCCGAAACAGGGATTGGCTACACCTTC. It translates to CASSPETGIGYTF.

This clonotype was counted many times. V and J are TRBV5-6 and TRBJ2-5, with D possibly TRBD2 on 5 matching bases. Trimming pared 2 bases from V and 6 bases from J, leaving 11 bases between. The CDR3 sequence is 13 residues long. Germline V gene lookup returns CDR1 SGHDT and CDR2 YYEEEE. The CDR3 spells CASSFGGQKTQYF. The CDR3 bases are TGTGCCAGCAGCTTTGGCGGGCAAAAGACCCAGTACTTC.

The chain employs TRBV29-1 and TRBJ2-1; D ambiguous. The V gene's germline CDR1 is SQVTM and CDR2 ANQGSEA. Trimming took off 3 bases at V and 2 bases at J, with 8 bases between the two ends. The CDR3 totals 13 residues. CDR3 sequence: CSVDSLAYNEQFF. The CDR3 DNA reads TGCAGCGTTGATTCGCTAGCCTACAATGAGCAGTTCTTC.

This clonotype has only a few counts. This chain joins TRBV10-3 and TRBJ2-1; TRBD2 might be the D (6 bases). Germline V gene data show CDR1 as ENHRY and CDR2 as SYGVKD. V was pared by 4 bases and J by 5 bases, with 9 bases between. The CDR3 runs 13 residues. Written as DNA, the CDR3 is TGTGCCATCAGTGTGGACTACGACAATGAGCAGTTCTTC. Translating gives CAISVDYDNEQFF.

Many counts were recorded for this clonotype. The V call is TRBV5-1, the J call TRBJ2-5, with no clear D. V was clipped by 4 bases and J by 4 bases, with 14 bases between them. The CDR3 is made up of 14 amino acids. Per the germline V gene, CDR1 is SGHRS and CDR2 is YFSETQ. The CDR3 coding sequence is TGCGCCAGCAGCCGGCTGGGGAATGGAGAGACCCAGTACTTC. Protein sequence: CASSRLGNGETQYF. The entire variable domain, with the rest obtained from reference TRBV5-1 and TRBJ2-5, is as follows: KAGVTQTPRYLIKTRGQQVTLSCSPISGHRSVSWYQQTPGQGLQFLFEYFSETQRNKGNFPGRFSGRQFSNSRSEMNVSTLELGDSALYLCASSRLGNGETQYFGPGTRLLVL.

A few counts support this clonotype. The chain links TRBV5-1 to TRBJ2-2; 10 nucleotides line up with TRBD1. CDR3 length equals 16 residues. The trim removed 4 bases at V and 7 bases at J, leaving 10 bases unmatched. Germline values: CDR1 SGHRS, CDR2 YFSETQ. CDR3 in DNA: TGCGCCAGCAGCCGCGGGACAGGGGCGAAGAGCGGGGAGCTGTTTTTT. Translating gives CASSRGTGAKSGELFF.

The V call is TRBV30, the J call TRBJ2-2; 8 bases line up with TRBD2. Trimming cost V 4 bases and J 7 bases; bases outside gene matches: 11. Germline V gene sequence: CDR1 GTSNPN, CDR2 SVGIG (reference sequence). The CDR3 has 15 amino acids. CDR3 bases: TGTGCCTGGATCCCCAGCGGGAGCTCGTTCGGGGAGCTGTTTTTT. It translates to CAWIPSGSSFGELFF.

The rearrangement links TRBV7-2 to TRBJ2-7; 7 bases match TRBD1. In germline, CDR1 is SGHTA, CDR2 FQGNSA. V lost 4 bases to trimming and J lost 1 base; unmatched junction nucleotides: 1. The CDR3 is made up of 13 amino acids. CDR3 protein: CASSWGQSYEQYF. CDR3 nucleotides: TGTGCCAGCAGCTGGGGACAGTCCTACGAGCAGTACTTC. The full variable domain, its missing parts supplied by reference TRBV7-2 and TRBJ2-7, is GAGVSQSPSNKVTEKGKDVELRCDPISGHTALYWYRQSLGQGLEFLIYFQGNSAPDKSGLPSDRFSAERTGGSVSTLTIQRTQQEDSAVYLCASSWGQSYEQYFGPGTRLTVT.

This clonotype was detected a few times. The V call is TRBV10-3, the J call TRBJ2-7; possibly TRBD1 for D (6 bases). V lost 6 bases, J lost 3 bases, and 9 bases lay in between. Germline-derived CDR1 and CDR2 are ENHRY and SYGVKD. CDR3 length equals 12 residues. The CDR3 here is CAIRGTHYEQYF. In DNA, the CDR3 is TGTGCCATCAGAGGGACACACTACGAGCAGTACTTC.

This clonotype has more than one count but fewer than ten. The V call is TRBV4-2, the J call TRBJ1-5; D call uncertain. CDR3 length: 14 amino acids. The V and J ends lost 4 bases and 0 bases respectively, with 7 bases between them. Germline CDR1 LGHNA, CDR2 YNFKEQ. The CDR3 sequence is CASSLLDSNQPQHF. Written as DNA, the CDR3 is TGTGCCAGCAGCCTCCTCGATAGCAATCAGCCCCAGCATTTT.

About this clonotype itself: A read error may be the cause here, since a much bigger clone is one base away. The chain employs TRBV15 and TRBJ2-7; D is ambiguous. Trimming shortened V by 0 bases and J by 0 bases, and 9 bases separated the two germline ends. The CDR3 covers 15 residues. CDR1 is LNHNV, CDR2 YYDKDF, per germline (reference sequence). Written as DNA, the CDR3 is TGTGCCACCAGCAGAGATAGGTGGTGCTCCTACGAGCAGTACTTC. It specifies CATSRDRWCSYEQYF.

The chain links TRBV7-2 to TRBJ2-3, with 10 bases matching TRBD2. The ends lost 5 bases at V and 4 bases at J; junction bases unmatched: 9. Germline V gene data show CDR1 as SGHTA and CDR2 as FQGNSA. There are 16 residues in the CDR3. CDR3 DNA: TGTGCCAGCAGCGAACGCCTTCTAGCGGGAGCAGATACGCAGTATTTT. This codes for CASSERLLAGADTQYF.

This clonotype has only a few counts. The chain has TRBV12-3 or TRBV12-4 and TRBJ1-2; 8 bases are shared with TRBD1. There are 14 residues in the CDR3. Losses at the gene ends were 6 bases for V and 7 bases for J; bases not matched to a gene: 10. This CDR3 is CASSRQGIFGGYTF. In DNA, the CDR3 is TGTGCCAGCAGCCGACAGGGGATCTTTGGTGGCTACACCTTC.

This clonotype was recorded at least ten times. CDR3 loop: CASSLGNSNQPQHF. DNA for the CDR3: TGTGCCAGCAGCTTAGGGAATAGCAATCAGCCCCAGCATTTT. The rearrangement joins TRBV7-2 to TRBJ1-5, with unresolved D. V was clipped by 1 base and J by 0 bases, with 4 bases between them. The CDR3 is 14 residues long. Germline values: CDR1 SGHTA, CDR2 FQGNSA.

Only a few counts were recorded for this clonotype. The rearrangement links TRBV5-1 to TRBJ2-5, with 9 bases identical to TRBD1. The junction had 6 bases not matched to a gene; V was cut back by 0 bases and J by 0 bases. This CDR3 has 17 amino acids. The germline V gene encodes CDR1 SGHRS and CDR2 YFSETQ. The CDR3 protein is CASSLGYGTGYQETQYF. The CDR3, as DNA: TGCGCCAGCAGCTTGGGGTACGGGACAGGGTACCAAGAGACCCAGTACTTC.

This clonotype was picked up a small number of times. The genes are TRBV29-1 and TRBJ2-4; D is possibly TRBD1 (5 bases). This CDR3 contains 12 residues. Trimming removed 5 bases at V and 8 bases at J, with 13 bases between. In germline, CDR1 is SQVTM, CDR2 ANQGSEA. The CDR3 DNA is TGCAGCGTTAGTCAGGGCGACGACATTCAGTACTTC. Translated, it gives CSVSQGDDIQYF. The variable domain in full, completed from reference TRBV29-1 and TRBJ2-4, reads SAVISQKPSRDICQRGTSLTIQCQVDSQVTMMFWYRQQPGQSLTLIATANQGSEATYESGFVIDKFPISRPNLTFSTLTVSNMSPEDSSIYLCSVSQGDDIQYFGAGTRLSVL.

This chain connects TRBV7-2 to TRBJ2-3; 9 nucleotides line up with TRBD2. CDR1 and CDR2 (germline): SGHTA, FQGNSA. The V segment lost 5 bases and the J segment 4 bases; nucleotides outside the gene matches: 7. This CDR3 is built from 15 residues. The CDR3 spells CASSRSGRWADTQYF. The CDR3 DNA reads TGTGCCAGCAGCCGCAGCGGGAGGTGGGCAGATACGCAGTATTTT.

The genes are TRBV30 and TRBJ2-5; TRBD2 is a possible D gene (5 bases). The V gene lost 1 base and the J gene lost 0 bases, with 15 bases spanning the gap. The CDR3 totals 16 residues. Germline V gene data show CDR1 as GTSNPN and CDR2 as SVGIG (reference sequence). CDR3 nucleotide sequence: TGTGCCTGGAGTGACTCATCCGGGGTATACCAAGAGACCCAGTACTTC. Protein: CAWSDSSGVYQETQYF.

This clonotype was seen a handful of times. J is TRBJ2-1 and V is TRBV7-9; D unclear. V lost 1 base and J lost 8, with 9 bases in between. CDR1 and CDR2 from the germline V gene are SEHNR and FQNEAQ (reference sequence). The CDR3 contains 13 residues. The CDR3 DNA reads TGTGCCAGCAGCTTAGGCGCCTCGGATGAGCAGTTCTTC. As protein: CASSLGASDEQFF.